Each of the 26 T cell receptor beta chains below was sequenced from the same sample in a study of OX40 agonist ivuxolimab in advanced cancers. TCRdb keeps only in-frame clones here, not all; method: immunoSEQ multiplex PCR. The sample has approximately 74,000 clones, just under 95% seen once. Material: CD4+ or CD8+ T cells sorted from blood, obtained in a trial of the OX40 agonist ivuxolimab. Every receptor here comes from an adult with an advanced solid tumor such as melanoma, head and neck, liver or kidney cancer.

This chain links TRBV7-2 with TRBJ2-1; maybe TRBD1 (6 bases). This CDR3 has 13 residues. V was shortened by 3 bases and J by 8 bases, with 11 bases between the two germline ends. Germline V CDR1 and CDR2: SGHTA, FQGNSA. The DNA for the CDR3 is TGTGCCAGCAGCTTCGGATCAGGGGATGAGCAGTTCTTC. Translating it yields CASSFGSGDEQFF.

CDR3 protein: CASSMGPGPVHLEQYF. DNA of the CDR3: TGTGCCAGTAGTATGGGACCGGGACCCGTCCACCTCGAGCAGTACTTC. The rearrangement joins TRBV19 to TRBJ2-7, with D perhaps given as TRBD1 or TRBD2 (5 bases each). Germline V gene sequence: CDR1 LNHDA, CDR2 SQIVND (reference sequence). V was shortened by 3 bases and J by 6 bases, with 21 bases between the two germline ends. The CDR3 covers 16 residues.

V gene TRBV4-3 combines with J gene TRBJ1-1, with a weak D call TRBD1 (5 bases). The germline gives CDR1 LGHNA, CDR2 YSLEER. V was pared by 6 bases and J by 6 bases, with 14 bases between. This CDR3 contains 13 residues. CDR3 nucleotide sequence: TGCGCCAGCAGTAAGGGGTCTTACGCTGAAGCTTTCTTT. Amino acids: CASSKGSYAEAFF.

The chain couples TRBV4-1 to TRBJ2-4; 8 bases agree with TRBD2. J gave up 9 bases and V 0 bases, and 16 bases lay outside the gene matches. In germline, CDR1 is MGHRA, CDR2 YSYEKL. CDR3 length: 18 residues. The CDR3 here is CASSQDRLAGPSKGIQYF. Written as DNA, the CDR3 is TGCGCCAGCAGCCAAGATCGCCTAGCGGGCCCCTCGAAGGGCATTCAGTACTTC.

The chain joins TRBV27 to TRBJ1-6; D unclear. From germline, CDR1 is MNHEY and CDR2 SMNVEV (reference sequence). CDR3 length: 15 residues. With 4 bases removed from V and 6 bases from J, the gap between germline ends came to 13 bases. CDR3 DNA sequence: TGTGCCAGCAGTTCGGGCCCGCCGCTTAATTCACCCCTCCACTTT. Amino acid sequence: CASSSGPPLNSPLHF.

The chain carries TRBV9 and TRBJ2-5; D is ambiguous. Germline V CDR1 and CDR2: SGDLS, YYNGEE. Between the trimmed V and J ends, which lost 4 bases and 0 bases, there was a span of 10 bases. There are 14 residues in the CDR3. The CDR3 bases are TGTGCCAGCAGCCCCGACTCCTACCAAGAGACCCAGTACTTC. Encoded protein: CASSPDSYQETQYF.

The rearrangement links TRBV15 to TRBJ2-4; D may correspond to TRBD1 or TRBD2 (5 bases each). Trimming shortened V by 0 bases and J by 8 bases, and 14 bases separated the two germline ends. The germline V gene encodes CDR1 LNHNV and CDR2 YYDKDF (reference sequence). The CDR3 spans 15 residues. In DNA, the CDR3 is TGTGCCACCAGCAGAGAGCGAGGGGCGTCAGACATTCAGTACTTC. Protein: CATSRERGASDIQYF.

The rearrangement links TRBV19 to TRBJ2-2; D is undetermined. There are 15 residues in the CDR3. Per germline, CDR1 LNHDA and CDR2 SQIVND (reference sequence). The germline V and J ends were trimmed by 6 bases and 4 bases, with 15 bases remaining between them. CDR3 in amino acids: CASSPLPPATGELFF. The CDR3 nucleotides are TGTGCCAGTAGCCCCCTCCCTCCGGCCACCGGGGAGCTGTTTTTT.

The rearrangement links TRBV15 to TRBJ2-3; 8 nucleotides line up with TRBD2. Losses at the gene ends were 7 bases for V and 1 base for J; bases not matched to a gene: 7. CDR1 is LNHNV and CDR2 is YYDKDF in the germline V gene (reference sequence). The CDR3 has 15 amino acids. The CDR3 sequence is CATKSTSGGTDTQYF. For the CDR3, the DNA is TGTGCCACCAAGTCTACTAGCGGCGGCACAGATACGCAGTATTTT.

On this clone itself: The same CDR3 arises from other DNA sequences in this sample as well. The V call is TRBV28, the J call TRBJ1-2; D unclear. Germline values: CDR1 MDHEN, CDR2 SYDVKM. The CDR3 is 13 amino acids. With 5 bases removed from V and 1 base from J, the gap between germline ends came to 8 bases. The CDR3 bases are TGTGCCAGCAGTCCAGGCGGTAACTATGGCTACACCTTC. Protein product: CASSPGGNYGYTF.

The gene calls are TRBV27 and TRBJ2-2; 7 nucleotides align to TRBD2. Trimming at V came to 6 bases and at J to 4 bases, leaving 14 bases not matched to a gene. The CDR3 loop spans 17 amino acids. Germline CDR1 MNHEY, CDR2 SMNVEV (reference sequence). The CDR3 DNA reads TGTGCCAGCAGCAAGTTCTCTAGCGGCGTGATCACCGGGGAGCTGTTTTTT. The encoded protein is CASSKFSSGVITGELFF.

V gene TRBV7-2 combines with J gene TRBJ2-6, with no clear D. V lost 3 bases to trimming and J lost 0 bases, with 12 bases between them. Germline V lookup: CDR1 SGHTA, CDR2 FQGNSA. The CDR3 is 17 residues long. The CDR3: CASSLLSGLSGANVLTF. For the CDR3, the DNA is TGTGCCAGCAGCTTGCTAAGTGGCCTCTCTGGGGCCAACGTCCTGACTTTC. Full variable domain (rest looked up from reference TRBV7-2 and TRBJ2-6): GAGVSQSPSNKVTEKGKDVELRCDPISGHTALYWYRQSLGQGLEFLIYFQGNSAPDKSGLPSDRFSAERTGGSVSTLTIQRTQQEDSAVYLCASSLLSGLSGANVLTFGAGSRLTVL.

The chain joins TRBV5-1 to TRBJ2-1, with a possible D match to TRBD1 (6 bases). Germline CDR1 is SGHRS and CDR2 is YFSETQ. V dropped 2 bases and J dropped 0 bases, with 6 bases sitting between them. CDR3 size: 14 residues. The DNA for the CDR3 is TGCGCCAGCAGCTTAGGGGGCTCCTACAATGAGCAGTTCTTC. Translated: CASSLGGSYNEQFF.

The sample holds one count of this clone. The chain combines TRBV9 with TRBJ2-1, with 10 nucleotides matching TRBD2. J lost 2 bases, V lost 1 base, and 3 bases had no gene match. Germline loops: CDR1 SGDLS, CDR2 YYNGEE. The length of the CDR3 is 16 residues. The CDR3 DNA follows: TGTGCCAGCAGCGTAACTAGCGGGATTACCTACAATGAGCAGTTCTTC. Protein: CASSVTSGITYNEQFF.

The chain combines TRBV7-2 with TRBJ2-4, with 8 bases matching TRBD1. The germline gives CDR1 SGHTA, CDR2 FQGNSA. The CDR3 contains 13 residues. J lost 5 bases, V lost 5 bases, and 2 bases had no gene match. The CDR3 coding sequence is TGTGCCAGCAGCCTGGACAGGGAAAACATTCAGTACTTC. Its translation is CASSLDRENIQYF.

This chain joins TRBV7-2 and TRBJ2-7; D gene uncertain. Germline values: CDR1 SGHTA, CDR2 FQGNSA. Trimming left V 2 bases short and J 2 bases short, with 7 bases between. The CDR3 has 13 amino acids. The CDR3 sequence: CASSLPGTYEQYF. For the CDR3, the DNA is TGTGCCAGCAGCTTACCAGGCACCTACGAGCAGTACTTC.

This chain links TRBV5-1 with TRBJ2-1, with D perhaps matching TRBD2 (5 bases). Germline values: CDR1 SGHRS, CDR2 YFSETQ. V was pared by 3 bases and J by 8 bases, with 12 bases between. The CDR3 totals 13 residues. The CDR3 DNA is TGCGCCAGCAGCTCCTACATGGGAGATGAGCAGTTCTTC. Translated: CASSSYMGDEQFF.

This clone was recorded a few times. V gene TRBV14 combines with J gene TRBJ2-7, with D maybe TRBD1 (5 bases). Looked up from germline, CDR1 is SGHDN and CDR2 is FVKESK. Trimming removed 3 bases at V and 3 bases at J, with 12 bases between. This CDR3 is 14 amino acids long. CDR3 sequence: CASSQRSTGYEQYF. The CDR3 DNA reads as TGTGCCAGCAGCCAGCGATCTACAGGCTACGAGCAGTACTTC.

The chain combines TRBV10-3 with TRBJ1-5; TRBD1 matches at 7 bases. CDR3 length: 18 residues. V shed 2 bases, J shed 7 bases, and the junction held 17 bases outside the gene matches. Per the germline V gene, CDR1 is ENHRY and CDR2 is SYGVKD. For the CDR3, the DNA is TGTGCCATCAGTGAGACATTCGCGGCAGGGGGACGGGTGCAGCCCCAGCATTTT. Its translation is CAISETFAAGGRVQPQHF.

In its sample, this clone was seen once. Other DNA sequences from this sample encode an identical CDR3 as well. The chain couples TRBV5-1 to TRBJ2-3; D is ambiguous. The CDR3 runs 14 residues. V was cut by 4 bases and J by 0 bases, with 9 bases left in between. Germline-derived CDR1 and CDR2 are SGHRS and YFSETQ. The CDR3 sequence is CASSPETSTDTQYF. Here the CDR3 DNA reads TGCGCCAGCAGCCCCGAGACTAGCACAGATACGCAGTATTTT.

This chain connects TRBV2 to TRBJ2-2, with D possibly being TRBD2 (6 bases). The CDR3 totals 16 residues. Deletions cut 4 bases from V and 4 bases from J, with 16 bases between. Per germline, CDR1 SNHLY and CDR2 FYNNEI. The CDR3 protein is CASSGTPQRVTGELFF. CDR3 nucleotide sequence: TGTGCCAGCAGTGGTACCCCCCAGCGGGTCACCGGGGAGCTGTTTTTT.

This chain connects TRBV7-9 to TRBJ2-5; no firm D call. The CDR3 extends over 12 amino acids. Trimming left V 1 base short and J 5 bases short, with 5 bases between. The germline CDR1 and CDR2 sequences are SEHNR and FQNEAQ (reference sequence). CDR3 in DNA: TGTGCCAGCAGCTTAGAAGAGGAGACCCAGTACTTC. It specifies CASSLEEETQYF. Complete variable domain (other parts from reference TRBV7-9 and TRBJ2-5): DTGVSQNPRHKITKRGQNVTFRCDPISEHNRLYWYRQTLGQGPEFLTYFQNEAQLEKSRLLSDRFSAERPKGSFSTLEIQRTEQGDSAMYLCASSLEEETQYFGPGTRLLVL.

The chain has TRBV5-1 and TRBJ1-3; D call uncertain. Germline V gene lookup returns CDR1 SGHRS and CDR2 YFSETQ. Trimming stripped 4 bases from V and 0 bases from J, with 20 bases between. The CDR3 has 18 amino acids. CDR3 DNA sequence: TGCGCCAGCAGCCTAGGAATTGGAGCATCCAGCTCTGGAAACACCATATATTTT. As protein: CASSLGIGASSSGNTIYF.

V usage is TRBV5-6 and J usage is TRBJ1-6; 8 bases are shared with TRBD1. Unmatched junction bases numbered 5, after V lost 4 bases and J lost 5 bases. The CDR3 sequence is 15 residues long. CDR1 is SGHDT, CDR2 YYEEEE, per germline. The CDR3 region is CASSPGQGDNSPLHF. The CDR3 DNA is TGTGCCAGCAGCCCCGGACAGGGTGATAATTCACCCCTCCACTTT.

V gene TRBV28 combines with J gene TRBJ2-7, with a tentative D call TRBD1 (5 bases). Looked up from germline, CDR1 is MDHEN and CDR2 is SYDVKM. V shed 0 bases and J shed 2 bases, with 11 bases lying between them. This CDR3 contains 15 residues. CDR3 in amino acids: CASSLWGTGTYEQYF. The CDR3 DNA reads TGTGCCAGCAGTTTATGGGGCACAGGAACCTACGAGCAGTACTTC.

The genes are TRBV5-1 and TRBJ2-5; 10 positions agree with TRBD1. Germline trimming cut 0 bases from V and 5 bases from J; bases unmatched to any gene: 7. Germline lookup yields CDR1 SGHRS and CDR2 YFSETQ. The CDR3 sequence is 16 residues long. CDR3 nucleotides: TGCGCCAGCAGCTTGGCTGCGGGACAGGGGTTCGAGACCCAGTACTTC. It encodes CASSLAAGQGFETQYF.